Listed below are T cell receptor beta chains from one sample, sequenced in a study of cytomegalovirus exposure and HLA in healthy donors. Method: immunoSEQ multiplex PCR; TCRdb's copy keeps in-frame clones and lacks some. This sample has around 87,000 clones, with more than 65% found just once. Sequencing was done on a sample of PBMCs. The receptors originated from a girl aged 2 to 9 in good health and CMV-seropositive. Both conserved end residues are part of each CDR3. The order of the fields is D gene, clone size, V gene, J gene, CDR3 DNA, CDR3 protein. A D gene is named only where the DNA matches it firmly. For some rows the clone size is stated as once, few or many, or as a class when expanded; others skip it.

d_gene: TRBD2; abundance: -; v_gene: TRBV5-4; j_gene: TRBJ2-1; CDR3nt: TGTGCCAGCAGCTCTAGCGGGCCAAGCTACAATGAGCAGTTCTTC; CDR3aa: CASSSSGPSYNEQFF
d_gene: -; abundance: once; v_gene: TRBV6-5; j_gene: TRBJ1-5; CDR3nt: TGTGCCAGCATGGCCAGCCGGGGACAGCCCCAGCATTTT; CDR3aa: CASMASRGQPQHF
d_gene: -; abundance: -; v_gene: TRBV5-6; j_gene: TRBJ1-1; CDR3nt: TGTGCCAGCAGCTTGGGACAGGAAGCTTTCTTT; CDR3aa: CASSLGQEAFF
d_gene: -; abundance: -; v_gene: TRBV15; j_gene: TRBJ1-2; CDR3nt: TGTGCCACTGCCACAAGGGGCTATGGCTACACCTTC; CDR3aa: CATATRGYGYTF
d_gene: TRBD2; abundance: -; v_gene: TRBV10-3; j_gene: TRBJ2-3; CDR3nt: TGTGCCATCAGTAAAACGGGACTAGCGGGGGGAGATACGCAGTATTTT; CDR3aa: CAISKTGLAGGDTQYF
d_gene: TRBD2; abundance: -; v_gene: TRBV7-8; j_gene: TRBJ2-1; CDR3nt: TGTGCCAGCAGCTTAGAGGCAGCGGGAGGAAGGAGTGAGCAGTTCTTC; CDR3aa: CASSLEAAGGRSEQFF
d_gene: -; abundance: few; v_gene: TRBV7-2; j_gene: TRBJ1-3; CDR3nt: TGTGCCAGCAGCCTCTCGCAGGGCAGCTCTGGAAACACCATATATTTT; CDR3aa: CASSLSQGSSGNTIYF
d_gene: TRBD2; abundance: few; v_gene: TRBV9; j_gene: TRBJ2-5; CDR3nt: TGTGCCAGCAGCTCCTCGGGACTAGCGGGAGCCGAGACCCAGTACTTC; CDR3aa: CASSSSGLAGAETQYF
d_gene: -; abundance: -; v_gene: TRBV14; j_gene: TRBJ2-3; CDR3nt: TGTGCCAGCAGCCAACTCAGCACAGATACGCAGTATTTT; CDR3aa: CASSQLSTDTQYF
d_gene: -; abundance: few; v_gene: TRBV27; j_gene: TRBJ2-1; CDR3nt: TGTGCCAGCAGTTTGCCGGGCAATGAGCAGTTCTTC; CDR3aa: CASSLPGNEQFF
d_gene: -; abundance: -; v_gene: TRBV19; j_gene: TRBJ1-5; CDR3nt: TGTGCCACTGAGTCGGGGTTCAATCAGCCCCAGCATTTT; CDR3aa: CATESGFNQPQHF
d_gene: TRBD1; abundance: -; v_gene: TRBV9; j_gene: TRBJ1-1; CDR3nt: TGTGCCAGCAGCGACCCCGGGACAGGGGGCTGGACTGAAGCTTTCTTT; CDR3aa: CASSDPGTGGWTEAFF
d_gene: -; abundance: -; v_gene: TRBV4-1; j_gene: TRBJ2-1; CDR3nt: TGCGCCAGCAGCCAAGCTACAGGAGTCTACTACAATGAGCAGTTCTTC; CDR3aa: CASSQATGVYYNEQFF
d_gene: TRBD2; abundance: -; v_gene: TRBV6-4; j_gene: TRBJ2-3; CDR3nt: TGTGCCAGCAGTGCTTTCGGGAGGGGCACAGATACGCAGTATTTT; CDR3aa: CASSAFGRGTDTQYF
d_gene: TRBD2; abundance: few; v_gene: TRBV7-7; j_gene: TRBJ2-3; CDR3nt: TGTGCTAGCAGCTCCCACCTTTATACTAGCGGGAGTAACACAGATACGCAGTATTTT; CDR3aa: CASSSHLYTSGSNTDTQYF
d_gene: TRBD1; abundance: -; v_gene: TRBV5-5; j_gene: TRBJ1-5; CDR3nt: TGTGCCAGCAGCTTGGCAGGGGGAAATCAGCCCCAGCATTTT; CDR3aa: CASSLAGGNQPQHF
d_gene: TRBD2; abundance: -; v_gene: TRBV7-8; j_gene: TRBJ2-1; CDR3nt: TGTGCCAGCAGCAGGACTAGCGGGGGTTACAATGAGCAGTTCTTC; CDR3aa: CASSRTSGGYNEQFF
d_gene: TRBD1; abundance: -; v_gene: TRBV29-1; j_gene: TRBJ2-7; CDR3nt: TGCAGCGTCGGGACAGTCCTCTCCTACGAGCAGTACTTC; CDR3aa: CSVGTVLSYEQYF
d_gene: TRBD1; abundance: -; v_gene: TRBV6-1; j_gene: TRBJ1-1; CDR3nt: TGTGCCAGCAGTGAAACGGGGACAGGGGAAGCTTTCTTT; CDR3aa: CASSETGTGEAFF
d_gene: -; abundance: few; v_gene: TRBV5-1; j_gene: TRBJ2-3; CDR3nt: TGCGCCAGCAGTCCCGATAGTTCCAATACGCAGTATTTT; CDR3aa: CASSPDSSNTQYF
d_gene: TRBD1; abundance: -; v_gene: TRBV9; j_gene: TRBJ1-2; CDR3nt: TGTGCCAGCAGCGTATCAGAGACAGGGTCCTCTGGCTACACCTTC; CDR3aa: CASSVSETGSSGYTF
d_gene: -; abundance: -; v_gene: TRBV2; j_gene: TRBJ1-2; CDR3nt: TGTGCCAGCAGTGACCGACAGCAGACCTATGGCTACACCTTC; CDR3aa: CASSDRQQTYGYTF
d_gene: TRBD1; abundance: -; v_gene: TRBV28; j_gene: TRBJ2-7; CDR3nt: TGTGCCAGCAGTTTGGGACAGAGATCAACATGGAACTTC; CDR3aa: CASSLGQRSTWNF
d_gene: -; abundance: -; v_gene: TRBV27; j_gene: TRBJ2-5; CDR3nt: TGTGCCAGCAGTTTATCGAGCCCTGGGTTAGGGGGGACCCAGTACTTC; CDR3aa: CASSLSSPGLGGTQYF
d_gene: TRBD1; abundance: -; v_gene: TRBV7-9; j_gene: TRBJ2-1; CDR3nt: TGTGCCAGCACCCAGGTCAATTCGACAGGGGGGTACAATGAGCAGTTCTTC; CDR3aa: CASTQVNSTGGYNEQFF
d_gene: -; abundance: -; v_gene: TRBV6-5; j_gene: TRBJ1-3; CDR3nt: TGTGCCAGCAGGCCGACAGGCCCCTCTGGAAACACCATATATTTT; CDR3aa: CASRPTGPSGNTIYF
d_gene: -; abundance: -; v_gene: TRBV5-4; j_gene: TRBJ2-7; CDR3nt: TGTGCCAGCAGCTTTGGCCAGGGCTCCTACGAGCAGTACTTC; CDR3aa: CASSFGQGSYEQYF
d_gene: -; abundance: -; v_gene: TRBV7-9; j_gene: TRBJ2-5; CDR3nt: TGTGCCAGCAGCTTAGCGTTCCGGGACGGGAGCGAGACCCAGTACTTC; CDR3aa: CASSLAFRDGSETQYF
d_gene: -; abundance: few; v_gene: TRBV10-3; j_gene: TRBJ2-7; CDR3nt: TGTGCCATCGCCCCCTCCAGGAACGAGCAGTACTTC; CDR3aa: CAIAPSRNEQYF
d_gene: TRBD2; abundance: -; v_gene: TRBV7-6; j_gene: TRBJ2-1; CDR3nt: TGTGCCAGCAGCGCGACTAGCGGGAGATCGGAACCGTACAATGAGCAGTTCTTC; CDR3aa: CASSATSGRSEPYNEQFF
d_gene: TRBD1; abundance: -; v_gene: TRBV7-2; j_gene: TRBJ1-1; CDR3nt: TGTGCCAGCAGCTTAGGGACAGGGGGGACGTTTATCACTGAAGCTTTCTTT; CDR3aa: CASSLGTGGTFITEAFF
d_gene: -; abundance: few; v_gene: TRBV5-1; j_gene: TRBJ1-2; CDR3nt: TGCGCCAGCGTGGGGGAGGGCTATTATGGCTACACCTTC; CDR3aa: CASVGEGYYGYTF
d_gene: -; abundance: -; v_gene: TRBV27; j_gene: TRBJ1-5; CDR3nt: TGTGCCAGCAGTTCTTTCCAGTTATTATATAGCAATCAGCCCCAGCATTTT; CDR3aa: CASSSFQLLYSNQPQHF
d_gene: -; abundance: -; v_gene: TRBV6-1; j_gene: TRBJ2-7; CDR3nt: TGTGCCAGCCCGCGCGGGGCGTTGAGTGGCGAGCAGTACTTC; CDR3aa: CASPRGALSGEQYF
d_gene: TRBD2; abundance: -; v_gene: TRBV4-2; j_gene: TRBJ2-1; CDR3nt: TGTGCCAGCAGCCAAGGGGGAGCGGACGGGGGGGATGAGCAGTTCTTC; CDR3aa: CASSQGGADGGDEQFF
d_gene: TRBD1; abundance: -; v_gene: TRBV7-9; j_gene: TRBJ2-7; CDR3nt: TGTGCCAGCAGCCCCGGGACAGGGTTGTTCTACGAGCAGTACTTC; CDR3aa: CASSPGTGLFYEQYF
d_gene: TRBD2; abundance: -; v_gene: TRBV7-2; j_gene: TRBJ2-1; CDR3nt: TGTGCCAGCAGCCGGACGGGACTAGCGGTCTACAATGAGCAGTTCTTC; CDR3aa: CASSRTGLAVYNEQFF
d_gene: -; abundance: once; v_gene: TRBV6-5; j_gene: TRBJ2-5; CDR3nt: TGTGCCAGCCGGTCTAGTAAGGAGACCCAGTACTTC; CDR3aa: CASRSSKETQYF
d_gene: -; abundance: -; v_gene: TRBV6-1; j_gene: TRBJ2-5; CDR3nt: TGTGCCAGCAGGGAAATAAGTCGTCGGGAGACCCAGTACTTC; CDR3aa: CASREISRRETQYF
d_gene: TRBD1; abundance: -; v_gene: TRBV7-9; j_gene: TRBJ1-3; CDR3nt: TGTGCCAGCAGCTTCGACAGGGGAATAGATGGAAACACCATATATTTT; CDR3aa: CASSFDRGIDGNTIYF
d_gene: TRBD1; abundance: -; v_gene: TRBV29-1; j_gene: TRBJ2-7; CDR3nt: TGCAGCGTTGAAGCTAGGGGGCTGGACGAGCAGTACTTC; CDR3aa: CSVEARGLDEQYF